This entry is about one TCR beta chain. Its antigen is as yet unknown. V shed 10 bases and J shed 13 bases, with 18 bases lying between them. Germline loops: CDR1 MDHEN, CDR2 SYDVKM. The CDR3 consists of 11 residues. The sample is drawn from a study of T cells after yellow fever vaccination. Study-wide results and limits: The bulk population could contribute abundant contaminating clonotypes to FACS-sorted repertoires.

TCRdb redid the calling of the 5' RACE reads with MiXCR, one entry per CDR3 protein. This table holds 400,000 to 450,000 distinct CDR3 sequences, roughly 20% found once. The sequencing here drew on PBMCs, taken before the yellow fever booster vaccination. V is TRBV28 and J is TRBJ2-3, with D perhaps TRBD2 (5 bases). The receptor was derived from a man between 18 and 35 years old who received the YFV17D yellow fever vaccine. The CDR3 reads CAISRARRKYF. The DNA for the CDR3 is TGTGCCATCTCGAGGGCAAGAAGAAAGTATTTT.